This T cell receptor (beta chain) was captured in a study of molecular identifiers for immune sequencing clone quantification. This CDR3 has 15 amino acids. V dropped 5 bases and J dropped 0; count of bases not matched to a gene: 7. Germline V lookup: CDR1 MDHEN, CDR2 SYDVKM. From the PCR reads, TCRdb called clonotypes with MiXCR, one entry per CDR3 protein. Here the sample spans 460,000 or so distinct CDR3 sequences, about a fifth being singletons. This receptor was identified in a human donor in good health. Some libraries in this study had Jurkat cell RNA spiked in. The rearrangement joins TRBV28 to TRBJ2-7; 7 positions agree with TRBD2. Sequencing was carried out using naive CD8+ T cells from blood, with Jurkat cell RNA spiked in. Indicated subset: FACS-sorted CD8+CD4-CCR7+CD45RA+ naive T cells. The CDR3 bases are TGTGCCAGCAGTCCAAGCGGGAAGAGCTCCTACGAGCAGTACTTC. Protein: CASSPSGKSSYEQYF.